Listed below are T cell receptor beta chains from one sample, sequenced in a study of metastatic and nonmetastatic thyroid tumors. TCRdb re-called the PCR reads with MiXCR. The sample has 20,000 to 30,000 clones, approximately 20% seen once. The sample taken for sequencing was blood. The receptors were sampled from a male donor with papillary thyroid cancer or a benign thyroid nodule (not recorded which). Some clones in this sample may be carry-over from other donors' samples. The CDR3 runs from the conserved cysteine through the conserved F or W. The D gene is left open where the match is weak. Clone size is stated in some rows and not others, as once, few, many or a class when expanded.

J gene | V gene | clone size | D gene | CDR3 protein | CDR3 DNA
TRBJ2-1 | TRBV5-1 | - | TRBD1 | CASSSSGTGYNEQFF | TGCGCCAGCAGCTCCTCCGGGACAGGATACAATGAGCAGTTCTTC
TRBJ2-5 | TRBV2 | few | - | CASRLSETQYF | TGTGCCAGCAGGCTATCGGAGACCCAGTACTTC
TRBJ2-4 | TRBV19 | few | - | CASRAGGGIQYF | TGTGCCAGTAGGGCAGGTGGGGGTATTCAGTACTTC
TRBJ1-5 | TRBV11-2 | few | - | CASSFSTVPGTCNQPQHF | TGTGCCAGCAGCTTTAGTACCGTTCCGGGCACCTGCAATCAGCCCCAGCATTTT
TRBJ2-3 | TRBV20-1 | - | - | CSAFRAGDSTDTQYF | TGCAGTGCTTTTCGAGCGGGCGATAGCACAGATACGCAGTATTTT
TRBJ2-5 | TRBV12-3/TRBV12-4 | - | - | CASSTDSVTQYF | TGTGCCAGCAGCACAGACTCAGTGACCCAGTACTTC
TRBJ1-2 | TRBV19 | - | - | CASTDRLNYGYTF | TGTGCCAGTACCGACCGATTAAACTATGGCTACACCTTC
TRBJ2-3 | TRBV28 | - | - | CASGRRTDTQYF | TGTGCCAGCGGCAGGAGAACAGATACGCAGTATTTT
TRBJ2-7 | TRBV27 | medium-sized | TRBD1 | CASSPGQEVYEQYF | TGTGCCAGCAGTCCGGGACAGGAGGTCTACGAGCAGTACTTC
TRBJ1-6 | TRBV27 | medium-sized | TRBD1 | CASSPGQGYNSPLHF | TGTGCCAGCAGTCCGGGACAGGGTTATAATTCACCCCTCCACTTT
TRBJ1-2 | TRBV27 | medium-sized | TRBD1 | CASSFQGAKGYTF | TGTGCCAGCAGTTTCCAGGGGGCGAAGGGCTACACCTTC
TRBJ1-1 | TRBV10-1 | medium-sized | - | CASSDGPSSAFF | TGCGCCAGCAGTGATGGCCCCTCGAGTGCTTTCTTT
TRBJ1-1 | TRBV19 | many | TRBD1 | CASSITGGAITEAFF | TGTGCCAGTAGTATTACAGGGGGCGCGATCACTGAAGCTTTCTTT
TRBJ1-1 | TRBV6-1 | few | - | CASSSRDVLTEAFF | TGTGCCAGCAGTTCCCGGGACGTACTCACTGAAGCTTTCTTT
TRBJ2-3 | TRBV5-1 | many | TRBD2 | CASSSLLAGESDTQYF | TGCGCCAGCAGCTCCTTATTAGCGGGAGAGTCAGATACGCAGTATTTT
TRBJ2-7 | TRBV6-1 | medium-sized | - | CASSLPPPGEQYF | TGTGCCAGCAGTTTACCCCCTCCCGGCGAGCAGTACTTC
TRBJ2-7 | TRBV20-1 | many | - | CSASIDSQIYEQYF | TGCAGTGCTAGTATCGACTCGCAGATCTACGAGCAGTACTTC
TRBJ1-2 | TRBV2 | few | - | CASSEGGGYTF | TGTGCCAGCAGTGAAGGGGGTGGCTACACCTTC
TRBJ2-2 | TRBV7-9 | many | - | CASSPRSPKPGELFF | TGTGCCAGCAGCCCCCGGAGCCCGAAGCCCGGGGAGCTGTTTTTT
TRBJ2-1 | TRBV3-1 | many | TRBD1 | CASSHGGTGGDEQFF | TGTGCCAGCAGCCACGGCGGGACAGGGGGCGATGAGCAGTTCTTC
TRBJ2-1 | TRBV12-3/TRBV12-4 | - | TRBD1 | CASSQGQGTGNELFF | TGTGCCAGCTCACAGGGGCAAGGTACCGGCAATGAGCTGTTCTTC
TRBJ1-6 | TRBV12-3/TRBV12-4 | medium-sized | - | CASSFNYHNSPLHF | TGTGCCAGCAGTTTTAACTACCATAATTCACCCCTCCACTTT
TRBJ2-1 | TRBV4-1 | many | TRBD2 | CASSALASGRGNQFF | TGCGCCAGCTCTGCTTTGGCTAGCGGGAGGGGGAACCAGTTCTTC
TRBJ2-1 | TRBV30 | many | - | CAWMVGIYNEQFF | TGTGCCTGGATGGTCGGGATTTACAATGAGCAGTTCTTC
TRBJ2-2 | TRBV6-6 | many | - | CASSYFSSRNTGELFF | TGTGCCAGCAGTTACTTTTCTAGCAGGAACACCGGGGAGCTGTTTTTT
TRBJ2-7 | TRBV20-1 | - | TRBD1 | CSASSETGSGEQYF | TGCAGTGCTTCCTCCGAGACAGGGTCGGGCGAGCAGTACTTC
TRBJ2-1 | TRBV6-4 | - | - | CASKPGFGNNEQFF | TGTGCCAGCAAGCCGGGATTTGGTAACAATGAGCAGTTCTTC
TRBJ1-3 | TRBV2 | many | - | CAGRGGGNTIYF | TGTGCCGGGCGAGGGGGTGGAAACACCATATATTTT
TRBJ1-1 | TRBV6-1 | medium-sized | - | CASSHRIARNTEAFF | TGTGCCAGCAGCCACAGGATAGCCAGGAACACTGAAGCTTTCTTT
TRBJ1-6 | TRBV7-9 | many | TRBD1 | CASSPGQPNSPLHF | TGTGCCAGCAGCCCGGGACAGCCGAATTCACCCCTCCACTTT
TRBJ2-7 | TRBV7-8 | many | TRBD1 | CASSLVSGQVSYEQYF | TGTGCCAGCAGCTTAGTATCTGGACAGGTGAGCTACGAGCAGTACTTC
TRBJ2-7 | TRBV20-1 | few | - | CSYLDMSSYEQYF | TGCAGTTACTTAGATATGAGCTCCTACGAGCAGTACTTC
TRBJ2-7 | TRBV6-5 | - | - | CASSYNRGHEQYF | TGTGCCAGCAGTTACAATAGGGGTCACGAGCAGTACTTC
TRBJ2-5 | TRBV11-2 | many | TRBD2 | CASSSTDLTSGGETQYF | TGTGCCAGCAGCTCCACAGACTTGACTAGCGGGGGGGAGACCCAGTACTTC
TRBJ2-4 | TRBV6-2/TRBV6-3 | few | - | CASSYHRGGPLAKNIQYF | TGTGCCAGCAGTTACCACCGAGGGGGGCCACTAGCCAAAAACATTCAGTACTTC
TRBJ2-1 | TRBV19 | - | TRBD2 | CASSKRGGGVEYNEQFF | TGTGCCAGTAGCAAACGCGGGGGGGGCGTGGAGTACAATGAGCAGTTCTTC
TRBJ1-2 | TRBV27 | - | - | CASSLYPDSNYGYTF | TGTGCCAGCAGTTTATATCCCGACAGCAACTATGGCTACACCTTC
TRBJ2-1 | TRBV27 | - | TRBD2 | CASSHRLAGAVNEQFF | TGTGCCAGCAGTCACCGACTAGCGGGAGCCGTAAATGAGCAGTTCTTC
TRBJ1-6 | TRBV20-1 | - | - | CSAPTQVGRGSPLHF | TGCAGTGCTCCCACTCAGGTAGGGAGAGGATCACCCCTCCACTTT
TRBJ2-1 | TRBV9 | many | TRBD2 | CASSVEGLAGNEQFF | TGTGCCAGCAGCGTAGAAGGACTAGCGGGAAACGAGCAGTTCTTC
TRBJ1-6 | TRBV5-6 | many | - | CASSYNTGNYNSPLHF | TGTGCCAGCAGCTACAACACAGGGAATTATAATTCACCTCTCCACTTT
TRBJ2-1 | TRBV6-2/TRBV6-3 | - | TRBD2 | CASSSPGTRMDEQFF | TGTGCCAGCAGTTCCCCCGGGACTAGGATGGATGAGCAGTTCTTC
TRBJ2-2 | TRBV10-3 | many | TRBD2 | CAISESLPLAGDTGELFF | TGTGCCATCAGTGAGTCCTTACCTCTAGCGGGAGACACCGGGGAGCTGTTTTTT
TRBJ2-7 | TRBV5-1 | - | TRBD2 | CASTLAGGYVEQYF | TGCGCCAGCACGCTAGCGGGGGGGTATGTCGAGCAGTACTTC
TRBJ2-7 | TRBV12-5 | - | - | CASVLTPYEQYF | TGTGCTAGTGTTTTGACTCCCTATGAGCAGTACTTC
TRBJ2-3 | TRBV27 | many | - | CASSLYGLSTDTQYF | TGTGCCAGCAGTTTGTACGGCCTAAGCACAGATACGCAGTATTTT
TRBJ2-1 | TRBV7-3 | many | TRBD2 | CASSLWPGGSGVSYNEQFF | TGTGCCAGCAGCTTATGGCCCGGAGGTAGCGGGGTTTCCTACAATGAGCAGTTCTTC
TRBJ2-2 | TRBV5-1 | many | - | CASTEVQSTGELFF | TGCGCCAGCACGGAGGTACAGAGCACCGGGGAGCTGTTTTTT
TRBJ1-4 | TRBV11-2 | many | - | CASSIRQTTEKLFF | TGTGCCAGCAGCATCAGACAGACAACAGAAAAACTGTTTTTT
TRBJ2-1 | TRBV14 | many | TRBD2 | CASSQRGLAVLSYNEQFF | TGTGCCAGCAGCCAGCGCGGACTAGCGGTCCTTTCCTACAATGAGCAGTTCTTC
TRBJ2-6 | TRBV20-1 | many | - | CSARHKTNSGANVLTF | TGCAGTGCTAGACATAAGACGAACTCTGGGGCCAACGTCCTGACTTTC
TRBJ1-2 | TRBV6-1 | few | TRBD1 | CASSPTGAGGYTF | TGTGCCAGCAGTCCAACAGGGGCAGGTGGCTACACCTTC
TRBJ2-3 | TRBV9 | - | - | CASSVAVGAGVDTQYF | TGTGCCAGCAGCGTAGCTGTAGGCGCAGGTGTAGATACGCAGTATTTT
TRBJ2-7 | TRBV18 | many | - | CASSNGGSYEQYF | TGTGCCAGCTCAAATGGAGGCAGCTACGAGCAGTACTTC
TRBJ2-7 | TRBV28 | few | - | CASSWSGLGSYEQYF | TGTGCCAGCAGTTGGTCGGGGCTAGGTAGTTACGAGCAGTACTTC
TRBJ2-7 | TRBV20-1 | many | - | CSARAFSYEQYF | TGCAGTGCTAGGGCATTCTCCTACGAGCAGTACTTC
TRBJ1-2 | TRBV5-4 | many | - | CASSLEGGSYGYTF | TGTGCCAGCAGCTTGGAGGGAGGGAGCTATGGCTACACCTTC
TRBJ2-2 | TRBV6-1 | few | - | CASRRGEWETGELFF | TGTGCCAGCAGGAGGGGGGAATGGGAGACCGGGGAGCTGTTTTTT